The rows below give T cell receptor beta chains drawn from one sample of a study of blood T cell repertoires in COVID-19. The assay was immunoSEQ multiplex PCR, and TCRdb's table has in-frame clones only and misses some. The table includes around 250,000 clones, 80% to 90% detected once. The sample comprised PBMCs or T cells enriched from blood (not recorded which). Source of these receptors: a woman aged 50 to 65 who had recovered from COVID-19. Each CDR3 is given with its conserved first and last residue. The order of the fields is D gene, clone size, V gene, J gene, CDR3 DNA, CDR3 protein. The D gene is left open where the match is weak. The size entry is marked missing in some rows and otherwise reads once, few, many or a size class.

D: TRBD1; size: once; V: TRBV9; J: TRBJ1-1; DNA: TGTGCCAGCAGCGTAAACCCGGGTGGGACAGGCCTCATGAACACTGAAGCTTTCTTT; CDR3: CASSVNPGGTGLMNTEAFF
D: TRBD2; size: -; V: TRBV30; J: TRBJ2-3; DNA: TGTGCCTGGTCGGGACTAGCGGCACTAGATACGCAGTATTTT; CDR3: CAWSGLAALDTQYF
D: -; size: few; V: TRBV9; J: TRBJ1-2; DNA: TGTGCCAGCAGCGTATCGCAGACCGGGAGTGGCTACACCTTC; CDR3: CASSVSQTGSGYTF
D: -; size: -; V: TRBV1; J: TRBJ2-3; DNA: TGCACCAGCAGCGAACGACACACAGATACGCAGTATTTT; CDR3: CTSSERHTDTQYF
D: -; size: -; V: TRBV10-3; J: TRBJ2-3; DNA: TGTGCCATCTCGGGGGAGGCTTCCCCATATTATCCGCAGTATTTT; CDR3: CAISGEASPYYPQYF
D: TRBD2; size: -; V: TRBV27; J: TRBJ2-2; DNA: TGTGCCAGCAGTCGGGCTAGCGGGAGTTACACCGGGGAGCTGTTTTTT; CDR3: CASSRASGSYTGELFF
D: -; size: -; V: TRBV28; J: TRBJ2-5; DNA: TGTGCCAGCAGTTTATGGCAGGGGTCCTATAGCCAAGAGACCCAGTACTTC; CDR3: CASSLWQGSYSQETQYF
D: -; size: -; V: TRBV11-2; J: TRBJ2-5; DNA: TGTGCCAGCAGCTTAGATCCGTTTGGCAGTCCTTTCGAGACCCAGTACTTC; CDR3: CASSLDPFGSPFETQYF
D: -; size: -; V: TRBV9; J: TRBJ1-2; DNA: TGTGCCAGCAGCGTAGAGCCCAGGCCCGAACGTAACTATGGCTACACCTTC; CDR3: CASSVEPRPERNYGYTF
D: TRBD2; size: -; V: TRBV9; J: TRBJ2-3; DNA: TGTGCCAGCAGCGTGGGGACTAGCGGGATTGTCGATACGCAGTATTTT; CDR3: CASSVGTSGIVDTQYF
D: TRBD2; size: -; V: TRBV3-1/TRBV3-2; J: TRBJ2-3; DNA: TGTGCCAGCAGCCTGGGACTAGCAGATACGCAGTATTTT; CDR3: CASSLGLADTQYF
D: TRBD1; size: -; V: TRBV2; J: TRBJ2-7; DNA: TGTGCCAGCAGTGGATTTATGCGCGGGACAGGGCAAGAGCAGTACTTC; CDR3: CASSGFMRGTGQEQYF
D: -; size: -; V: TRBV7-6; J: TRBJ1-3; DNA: TGTGCCAGCAGCTTAGAAGGGGCGTGGGGAAACACCATATATTTT; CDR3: CASSLEGAWGNTIYF
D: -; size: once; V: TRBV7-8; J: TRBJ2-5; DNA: TGTGCCAGCAGCTCCATAGGGGGGGGAGGCTCCCGACAAGAGACCCAGTACTTC; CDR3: CASSSIGGGGSRQETQYF
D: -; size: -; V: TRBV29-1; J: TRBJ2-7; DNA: TGCAGCGTTGAGGTCCGGGGGGCGGGGTACGAGCAGTACTTC; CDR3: CSVEVRGAGYEQYF
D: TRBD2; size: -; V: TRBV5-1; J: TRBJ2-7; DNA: TGCGCCAGCAGCTCGGGACTAGCGGGTTTGGAGCAGTACTTC; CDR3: CASSSGLAGLEQYF
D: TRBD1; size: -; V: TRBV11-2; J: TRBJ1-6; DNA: TGTGCCAGCAGCATCGGGACAGGGAGTAATTCACCCCTCCACTTT; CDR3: CASSIGTGSNSPLHF
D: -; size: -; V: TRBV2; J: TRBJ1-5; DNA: TGTGCCAGCAGTTTACTTAATCAGCCCCAGCATTTT; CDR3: CASSLLNQPQHF
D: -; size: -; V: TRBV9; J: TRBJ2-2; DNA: TGTGCCAGCAGCGTAGCGGTCCGGGTGGAGGCGAACACCGGGGAGCTGTTTTTT; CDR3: CASSVAVRVEANTGELFF
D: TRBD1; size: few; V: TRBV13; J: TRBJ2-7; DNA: TGTGCCAGCAGCTTCCATGCGACAGGGTCCAACGAGCAGTACTTC; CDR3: CASSFHATGSNEQYF
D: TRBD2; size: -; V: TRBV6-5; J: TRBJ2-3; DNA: TGTGCCAGCAGCAGTCTAGCGGGAAACACAGATACGCAGTATTTT; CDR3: CASSSLAGNTDTQYF
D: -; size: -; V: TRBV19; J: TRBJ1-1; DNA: TGTGCCAGTAGTATCCAGGGGAGCGCTGAAGCTTTCTTT; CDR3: CASSIQGSAEAFF
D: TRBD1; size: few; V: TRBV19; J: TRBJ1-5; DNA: TGTGCCAGTAGTATAGGGGACAGAAGCAATCAGCCCCAGCATTTT; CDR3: CASSIGDRSNQPQHF
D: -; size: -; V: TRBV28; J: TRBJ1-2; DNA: TGTGCCAGCAGTCCTGTCGGGGGGTCCACAGGATTTCGGTATGGCTACACCTTC; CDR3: CASSPVGGSTGFRYGYTF
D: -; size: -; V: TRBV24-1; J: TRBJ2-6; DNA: TGTGCCACCAGTGATTTTTCCGGGACTGGGGCCAACGTCCTGACTTTC; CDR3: CATSDFSGTGANVLTF
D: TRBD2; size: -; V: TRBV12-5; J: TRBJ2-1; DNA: TGTGCTAGTGGTTTCCCACCTCTAGCGGGAGTTTTGGATGAGCAGTTCTTC; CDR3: CASGFPPLAGVLDEQFF
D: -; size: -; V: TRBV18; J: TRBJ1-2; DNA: TGTGCCAGCTCACCCAACTCCTTATACTATGGCTACACCTTC; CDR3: CASSPNSLYYGYTF
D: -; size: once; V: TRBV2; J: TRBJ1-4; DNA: TGTGCCAGCAGGATGGTGGGGAGGGTTGGGGAAAAACTGTTTTTT; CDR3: CASRMVGRVGEKLFF
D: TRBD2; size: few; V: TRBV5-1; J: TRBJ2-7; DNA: TGCGCCAGCAGCCTAGCGGGCTCTCCCTACGAGCAGTACTTC; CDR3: CASSLAGSPYEQYF
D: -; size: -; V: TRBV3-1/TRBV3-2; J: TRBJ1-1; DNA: TGTGCCAGCAGCCAATTCGGGTACGGTGGATTGAACACTGAAGCTTTCTTT; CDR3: CASSQFGYGGLNTEAFF
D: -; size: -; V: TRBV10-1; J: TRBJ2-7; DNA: TGCGCCAGCATGGACAGCTTTACTTACGAGCAGTACTTC; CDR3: CASMDSFTYEQYF